Reported below is one T cell receptor (beta chain). Its antigen is still unknown. The data belong to a study of cytomegalovirus exposure and HLA in healthy donors. Study observations and caveats: In an earlier analysis, about 87% or about 30%: the productive usage of most TCR beta V segments.

The PCR was carried out with 60 Vbeta primers and 13 Jbeta primers. Here immunoSEQ multiplex PCR was the method, and the copy in TCRdb shows in-frame clones only, minus some. The repertoire holds around 100,000 clones, about 68% seen once, with 4.2% in the top ten. CDR1 and CDR2 (germline): SGHTA, FQGNSA. CDR3 size: 11 residues. With 5 bases removed from V and 3 bases from J, the gap between germline ends came to 4 bases. The sequenced material came from PBMCs. The chain combines TRBV7-2 with TRBJ2-5; D unclear. This TCR was recovered from a woman between 40 and 55 years old in good health and CMV-seropositive. The CDR3 is CASSQKETQYF. In DNA form, the CDR3 reads TGTGCCAGCAGCCAGAAAGAGACCCAGTACTTC.